Listed below are T cell receptor beta chains from one sample, sequenced in a study of cytomegalovirus exposure and HLA in healthy donors. This table comes from immunoSEQ multiplex PCR, and its TCRdb copy is limited to in-frame clones, with some not included. Of roughly 150,000 clones in the sample, about 85% were seen once. Sequencing was performed on PBMCs. These receptor sequences come from a woman aged 18-29 years in good health and CMV-seronegative. CDR3s include the opening cysteine and the closing phenylalanine or tryptophan. The D gene is left open where the match is weak. Clone size is given for some rows only: seen once, a few or many times, or a class if the clone is expanded.

>TRBJ1-2|TRBD1|TRBV6-6|.
CASRMPGQPYYTF
TGTGCCAGCAGGATGCCGGGACAGCCCTATTACACCTTC
>TRBJ1-1|.|TRBV19|.
CASSITANTEAFF
TGTGCCAGTAGTATTACAGCTAACACTGAAGCTTTCTTT
>TRBJ1-3|.|TRBV29-1|.
CSAAGRGIGNTIYF
TGCAGCGCAGCCGGGCGGGGGATCGGAAACACCATATATTTT
>TRBJ1-2|TRBD1|TRBV23-1|once
CASSPKRQGEGSGYTF
TGCGCCAGCAGTCCAAAGAGACAGGGGGAAGGAAGTGGCTACACCTTC
>TRBJ2-1|.|TRBV27|.
CASSLYGYNEQFF
TGTGCCAGCAGTTTGTACGGTTACAATGAGCAGTTCTTC
>TRBJ1-1|.|TRBV30|.
CAWSGTGSAEAFF
TGTGCCTGGAGTGGAACAGGGAGCGCTGAAGCTTTCTTT
>TRBJ2-6|TRBD2|TRBV7-8|.
CAIIAGTSGSLSGANVLTF
TGTGCCATCATTGCCGGGACTAGCGGGAGTTTGTCTGGGGCCAACGTCCTGACTTTC
>TRBJ2-3|.|TRBV27|.
CASSPRTDLPGTDTQYF
TGTGCCAGCAGTCCGAGGACGGACTTGCCAGGCACAGATACGCAGTATTTT
>TRBJ2-3|.|TRBV5-4|.
CASSFGGRDTQYF
TGTGCCAGCAGCTTTGGAGGGAGAGATACGCAGTATTTT
>TRBJ2-7|.|TRBV19|.
CASSLYSFGSYEQYF
TGTGCCAGTAGTCTCTACAGCTTTGGCTCCTACGAGCAGTACTTC
>TRBJ1-6|TRBD1|TRBV30|.
CAGVGQENSPLHF
TGTGCCGGGGTTGGACAGGAGAATTCACCCCTCCACTTT
>TRBJ2-2|.|TRBV5-1|.
CASSLVAGNTGELFF
TGCGCCAGCAGCTTGGTGGCAGGTAACACCGGGGAGCTGTTTTTT
>TRBJ2-7|TRBD2|TRBV14|few
CASSQDAGGDEQYF
TGTGCCAGCAGCCAAGATGCGGGGGGCGACGAGCAGTACTTC
>TRBJ2-1|TRBD2|TRBV5-1|.
CASTPLAGGQGPYNEQFF
TGCGCCAGCACCCCACTAGCGGGAGGGCAGGGGCCCTACAATGAGCAGTTCTTC
>TRBJ1-4|.|TRBV27|.
CASSPQAGGKKLFF
TGTGCCAGCAGCCCTCAGGCAGGTGGTAAAAAACTGTTTTTT
>TRBJ1-1|.|TRBV7-3|.
CASSPGGAAGTEAFF
TGTGCCAGCAGCCCGGGGGGCGCGGCGGGCACTGAAGCTTTCTTT
>TRBJ2-5|TRBD1|TRBV5-4|.
CASSPTSGQGQETQYF
TGTGCCAGCAGCCCCACCTCAGGACAGGGTCAAGAGACCCAGTACTTC
>TRBJ1-6|.|TRBV18|.
CASSPRTSIGHSPLHF
TGTGCCAGCTCACCGAGGACAAGTATAGGGCATTCACCCCTCCACTTT
>TRBJ2-7|.|TRBV19|.
CASSTGRRGVGEQYF
TGTGCCAGTAGCACGGGAAGGCGCGGGGTGGGAGAGCAGTACTTC
>TRBJ2-7|.|TRBV4-1|.
CASSQDLGGAYEQYF
TGCGCCAGCAGCCAAGATTTGGGTGGAGCCTACGAGCAGTACTTC
>TRBJ1-2|.|TRBV5-1|.
CASSSEGSYGYTF
TGCGCCAGCAGCTCGGAGGGATCATATGGCTACACCTTC
>TRBJ1-1|TRBD1|TRBV2|.
CASGQGLMNTEAFF
TGTGCCAGCGGACAGGGACTTATGAACACTGAAGCTTTCTTT
>TRBJ2-1|TRBD2|TRBV7-9|.
CSSSLSGMVNEQFF
TGTTCCAGCAGCCTTAGCGGGATGGTCAATGAGCAGTTCTTC
>TRBJ2-5|.|TRBV15|.
CATSRDPTSEETQYF
TGTGCCACCAGCAGAGATCCGACATCTGAAGAGACCCAGTACTTC
>TRBJ2-5|.|TRBV14|.
CAREDRHRARETQYF
TGTGCCAGGGAAGATAGGCACAGGGCGAGGGAGACCCAGTACTTC
>TRBJ2-1|.|TRBV9|.
CASSVGWATDYNEQFF
TGTGCCAGCAGCGTAGGGTGGGCCACGGACTACAATGAGCAGTTCTTC
>TRBJ2-1|TRBD2|TRBV11-3|.
CASGPGGTYNEQFF
TGTGCCAGCGGGCCGGGAGGAACCTACAATGAGCAGTTCTTC
>TRBJ2-1|.|TRBV7-2|.
CASSLGAATYNEQFF
TGTGCCAGCAGCTTAGGAGCGGCCACCTACAATGAGCAGTTCTTC
>TRBJ2-3|.|TRBV5-1|.
CASSLALSGTDTQYF
TGCGCCAGCAGCTTGGCCCTGAGCGGCACAGATACGCAGTATTTT
>TRBJ1-1|TRBD1|TRBV6-1|.
CASIPGGANEAFF
TGTGCCAGCATCCCAGGGGGCGCGAATGAAGCTTTCTTT
>TRBJ1-2|.|TRBV7-2|.
CASSLGGRNYGYTF
TGTGCCAGCAGCTTAGGGGGCAGGAACTATGGCTACACCTTC
>TRBJ2-1|TRBD1|TRBV5-4|.
CASSLDGQGDNEQFF
TGTGCCAGCAGCTTGGACGGACAGGGTGACAATGAGCAGTTCTTC
>TRBJ2-3|TRBD2|TRBV9|.
CASTGTGLAEDTQYF
TGTGCCAGCACCGGGACCGGACTAGCAGAAGATACGCAGTATTTT
>TRBJ2-1|.|TRBV7-6|.
CASSLAPQGEQFF
TGTGCCAGCAGCTTAGCACCTCAGGGGGAGCAGTTCTTC
>TRBJ2-2|TRBD1|TRBV30|.
CAAATGTGAIGELFF
TGTGCCGCCGCTACCGGGACAGGGGCTATCGGGGAGCTGTTTTTT
>TRBJ2-7|TRBD1|TRBV10-3|.
CAIRGQGPYEQYF
TGTGCCATCAGGGGACAGGGCCCCTACGAGCAGTACTTC
>TRBJ2-7|.|TRBV18|.
CASSQESYEQYF
TGTGCCAGCTCACAGGAGAGCTACGAGCAGTACTTC
>TRBJ2-1|.|TRBV27|.
CASSLEGVGNEQFF
TGTGCCAGCAGTTTAGAGGGCGTAGGCAATGAGCAGTTCTTC
>TRBJ2-2|.|TRBV30|.
CAWSGLATGELFF
TGTGCCTGGTCGGGGTTGGCCACCGGGGAGCTGTTTTTT
>TRBJ1-1|.|TRBV19|.
CASILGGNTEAFF
TGTGCCAGTATCCTAGGGGGGAACACTGAAGCTTTCTTT
>TRBJ2-1|TRBD1|TRBV7-3|.
CASSLTTGSYNEQFF
TGTGCCAGCAGCTTAACGACAGGGTCATACAATGAGCAGTTCTTC
>TRBJ2-7|.|TRBV18|.
CASSPGGSEQYF
TGTGCCAGCTCACCAGGAGGGAGCGAGCAGTACTTC
>TRBJ2-3|.|TRBV11-2|.
CASSLGLLDTQYF
TGTGCCAGCAGCTTAGGACTGCTCGATACGCAGTATTTT
>TRBJ1-3|.|TRBV7-7|.
CASSLGGSGNTIYF
TGTGCCAGCAGCTTGGGGGGCTCTGGAAACACCATATATTTT
>TRBJ1-5|TRBD1|TRBV2|.
CASRGQVSNQPQHF
TGTGCCAGCCGAGGACAGGTTAGCAATCAGCCCCAGCATTTT
>TRBJ1-2|.|TRBV6-5|.
CASSSPGEGYTF
TGTGCCAGCAGCTCCCCAGGGGAGGGCTACACCTTC
>TRBJ2-2|.|TRBV9|.
CASSLGHDTGELFF
TGTGCCAGCAGCCTGGGACACGACACCGGGGAGCTGTTTTTT
>TRBJ2-7|.|TRBV18|.
CASSPNTRDEQYF
TGTGCCAGCTCACCGAATACGAGGGACGAGCAGTACTTC
>TRBJ2-1|TRBD2|TRBV11-2|.
CASSRDGGGPYFSYNEQFF
TGTGCCAGCAGCCGAGACGGCGGGGGGCCGTACTTCTCCTACAATGAGCAGTTCTTC